This T cell receptor beta chain was observed in a study of beta chain features in type 1 diabetes. Whole-study results and caveats: TCRB CDR3s were moderately but significantly shorter in Type 1 diabetes patients in all four CD4+ subsets. The study found that naive, central memory and Treg TCRB repertoires appeared more similar in patients than in healthy donors.

Only a few counts were recorded for this clone. Its target is not known. The isolated RNA, all of it, was reverse transcribed, so expressed TCRB transcripts were what got sequenced. Profiling relied on immunoSEQ multiplex PCR, and the TCRdb table lists in-frame clones only, not all of them. Among 120,000 to 150,000 clones listed, approximately 13% were seen once. Each of the CD4+ naive, central memory, regulatory and stem cell-like memory populations was sorted via CD45RO/CCR7/CD25/CD127/CD95/CD27. Over 95% purity was reached by all sorted populations. With 9 bases clipped from V and 0 bases from J, the junction kept 8 bases outside the gene matches. CDR1 and CDR2 (germline): MGHDK, SYGVNS. This CDR3 is 15 amino acids long.

The clonotype was recovered from a man aged 18 to 29 with type 1 diabetes. The chain is built from TRBV25-1 and TRBJ1-2, with TRBD1 matching 9 bases. Sequences were obtained from central memory CD4+ T cells from blood. CDR3 DNA: TGTGCCAGTACGGACAGGGGAGGACCTAACTATGGCTACACCTTC. It is translated as CASTDRGGPNYGYTF.